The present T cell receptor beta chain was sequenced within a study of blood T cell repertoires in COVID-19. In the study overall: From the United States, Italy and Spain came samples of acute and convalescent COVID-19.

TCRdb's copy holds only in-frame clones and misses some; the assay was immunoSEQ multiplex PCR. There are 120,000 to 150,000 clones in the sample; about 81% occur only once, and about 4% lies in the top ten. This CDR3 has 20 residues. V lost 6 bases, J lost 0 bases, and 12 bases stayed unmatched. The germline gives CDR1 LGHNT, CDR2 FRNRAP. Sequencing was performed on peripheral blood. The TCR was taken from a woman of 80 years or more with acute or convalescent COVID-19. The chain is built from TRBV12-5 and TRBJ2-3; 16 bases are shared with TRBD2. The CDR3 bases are TGTGCTAGTGGCGGAACGGGACTAGCGGGGGGGTCCGCTAGCACAGATACGCAGTATTTT. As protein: CASGGTGLAGGSASTDTQYF.